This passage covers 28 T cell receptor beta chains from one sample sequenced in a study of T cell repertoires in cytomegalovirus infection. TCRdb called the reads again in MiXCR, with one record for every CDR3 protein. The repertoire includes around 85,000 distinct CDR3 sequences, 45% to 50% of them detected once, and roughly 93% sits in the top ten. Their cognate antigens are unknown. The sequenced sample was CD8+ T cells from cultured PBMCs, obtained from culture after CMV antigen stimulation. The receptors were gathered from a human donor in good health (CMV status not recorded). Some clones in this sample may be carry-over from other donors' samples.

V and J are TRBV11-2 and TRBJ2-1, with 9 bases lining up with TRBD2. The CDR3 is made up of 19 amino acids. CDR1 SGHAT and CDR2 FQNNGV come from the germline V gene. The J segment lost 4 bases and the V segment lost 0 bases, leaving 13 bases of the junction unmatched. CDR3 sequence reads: CASSLDRGREGRKYNEQFF. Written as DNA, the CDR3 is TGTGCCAGCAGCTTAGATAGGGGGCGGGAGGGGCGCAAATACAATGAGCAGTTCTTC.

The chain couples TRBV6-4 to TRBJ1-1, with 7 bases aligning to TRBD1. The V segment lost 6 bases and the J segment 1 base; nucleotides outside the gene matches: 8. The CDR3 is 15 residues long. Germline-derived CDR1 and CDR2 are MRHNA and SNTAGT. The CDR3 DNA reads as TGTGCCAGCAGAGACCGGGACAGCCCGAACACTGAAGCTTTCTTT. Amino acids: CASRDRDSPNTEAFF.

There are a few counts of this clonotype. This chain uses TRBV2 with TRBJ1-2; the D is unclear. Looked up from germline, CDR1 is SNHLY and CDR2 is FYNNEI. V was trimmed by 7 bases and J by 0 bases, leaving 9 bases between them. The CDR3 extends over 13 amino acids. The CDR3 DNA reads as TGTGCCAGCAAGACACTCGCTAACTATGGCTACACCTTC. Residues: CASKTLANYGYTF.

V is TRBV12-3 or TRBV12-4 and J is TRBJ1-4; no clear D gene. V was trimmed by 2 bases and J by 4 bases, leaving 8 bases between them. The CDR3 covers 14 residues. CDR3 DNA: TGTGCCAGCAGTTTACGTGCCGATAATGAAAAACTGTTTTTT. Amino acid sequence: CASSLRADNEKLFF.

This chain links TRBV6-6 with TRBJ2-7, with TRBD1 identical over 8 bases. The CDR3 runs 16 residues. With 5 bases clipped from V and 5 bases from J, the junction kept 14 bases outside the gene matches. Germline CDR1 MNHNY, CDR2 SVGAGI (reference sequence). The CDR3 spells CASSTMGQDEWHEQYF. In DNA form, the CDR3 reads TGTGCCAGCAGTACCATGGGACAGGACGAGTGGCACGAGCAGTACTTC.

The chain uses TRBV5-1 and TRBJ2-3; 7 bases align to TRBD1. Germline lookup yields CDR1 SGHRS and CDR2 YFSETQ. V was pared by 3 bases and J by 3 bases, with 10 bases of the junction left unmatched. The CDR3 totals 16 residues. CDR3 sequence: CASSSFDRAQTDTQYF. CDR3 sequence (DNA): TGCGCCAGCAGCTCCTTTGACAGGGCCCAAACAGATACGCAGTATTTT.

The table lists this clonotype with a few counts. The chain's CDR3 is CASRSLSYNEQFF. The DNA for the CDR3 is TGTGCCAGCAGATCCCTTTCCTACAATGAGCAGTTCTTC. The chain links TRBV7-6 to TRBJ2-1, with D unresolved. The germline V gene encodes CDR1 SGHVS and CDR2 FNYEAQ. This CDR3 has 13 amino acids. Trimming removed 6 bases from V and 1 base from J, with 7 bases in between.

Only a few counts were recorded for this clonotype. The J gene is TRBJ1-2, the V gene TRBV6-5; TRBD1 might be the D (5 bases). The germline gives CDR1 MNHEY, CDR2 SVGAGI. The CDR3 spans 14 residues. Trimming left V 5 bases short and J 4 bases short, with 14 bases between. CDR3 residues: CASSHPGGIYGYTF. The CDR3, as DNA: TGTGCCAGCAGTCATCCCGGGGGAATCTATGGCTACACCTTC.

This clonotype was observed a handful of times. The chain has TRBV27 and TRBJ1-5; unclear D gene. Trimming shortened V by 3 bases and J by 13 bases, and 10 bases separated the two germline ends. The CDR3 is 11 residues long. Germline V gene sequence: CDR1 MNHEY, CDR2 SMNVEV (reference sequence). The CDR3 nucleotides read TGTGCCAGCAGTTTCGGAGGAGTACAGCATTTT. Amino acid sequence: CASSFGGVQHF.

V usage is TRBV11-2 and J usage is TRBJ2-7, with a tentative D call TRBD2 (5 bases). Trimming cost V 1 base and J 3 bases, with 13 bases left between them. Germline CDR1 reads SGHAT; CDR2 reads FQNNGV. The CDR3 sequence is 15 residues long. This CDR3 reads CASSLGLANLYEQYF. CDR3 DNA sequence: TGTGCCAGCAGCTTAGGCCTAGCAAACCTCTACGAGCAGTACTTC.

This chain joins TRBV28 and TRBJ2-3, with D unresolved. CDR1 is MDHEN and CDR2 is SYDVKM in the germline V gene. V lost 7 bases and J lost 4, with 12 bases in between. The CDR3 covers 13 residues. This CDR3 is CASTLPTSDTQYF. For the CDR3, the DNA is TGTGCCAGCACTCTCCCCACTTCAGATACGCAGTATTTT.

The CDR3 DNA reads TGTGCCAGCAGCCCAGGGGGGTTCCGGGGAAACACCATATATTTT. It translates to CASSPGGFRGNTIYF. The genes are TRBV7-9 and TRBJ1-3, with 7 bases aligning to TRBD1. This CDR3 contains 15 residues. V trimming: 5 bases; J trimming: 4 bases; junction bases outside the gene matches: 8. CDR1 SEHNR and CDR2 FQNEAQ come from the germline V gene (reference sequence).

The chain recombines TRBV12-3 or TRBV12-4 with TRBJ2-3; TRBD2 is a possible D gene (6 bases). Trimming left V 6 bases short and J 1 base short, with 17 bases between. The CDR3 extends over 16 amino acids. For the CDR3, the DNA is TGTGCCAGCAGCCTAGCGCTGGGGTCCGGCACAGATACGCAGTATTTT. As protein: CASSLALGSGTDTQYF.

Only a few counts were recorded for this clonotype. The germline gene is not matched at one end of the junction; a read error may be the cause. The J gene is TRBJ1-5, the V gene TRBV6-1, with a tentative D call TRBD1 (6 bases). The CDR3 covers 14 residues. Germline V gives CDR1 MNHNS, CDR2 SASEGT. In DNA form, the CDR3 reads TGTGCCAGCAGCGAAGGGGGGGGCGGACAGCCCCAGCATTTT. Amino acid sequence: CASSEGGGGQPQHF.

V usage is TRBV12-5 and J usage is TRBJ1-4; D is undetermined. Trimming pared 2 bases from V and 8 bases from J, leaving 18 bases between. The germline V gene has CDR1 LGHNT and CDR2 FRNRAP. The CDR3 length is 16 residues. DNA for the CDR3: TGTGCTAGTGGTTTGACCGATTCACCGGGCGGCGAAAAACTGTTTTTT. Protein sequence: CASGLTDSPGGEKLFF.

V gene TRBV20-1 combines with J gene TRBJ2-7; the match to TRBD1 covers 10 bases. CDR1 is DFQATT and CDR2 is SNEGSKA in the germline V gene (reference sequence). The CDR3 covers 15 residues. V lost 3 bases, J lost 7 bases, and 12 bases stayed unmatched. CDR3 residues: CSARRTGGTSGEQYF. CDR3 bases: TGCAGTGCTAGGAGGACAGGGGGAACCTCCGGGGAGCAGTACTTC.

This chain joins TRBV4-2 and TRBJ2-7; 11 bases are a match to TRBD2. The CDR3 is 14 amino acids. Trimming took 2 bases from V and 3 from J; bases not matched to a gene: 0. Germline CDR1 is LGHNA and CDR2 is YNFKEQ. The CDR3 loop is CASSQTSGSYEQYF. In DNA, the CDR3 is TGTGCCAGCAGCCAAACTAGCGGGAGCTACGAGCAGTACTTC.

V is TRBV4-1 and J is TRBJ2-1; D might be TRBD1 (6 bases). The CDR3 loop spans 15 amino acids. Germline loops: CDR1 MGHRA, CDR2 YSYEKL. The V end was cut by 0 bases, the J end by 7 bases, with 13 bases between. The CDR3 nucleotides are TGCGCCAGCAGCCAAGATGGGGGCCGGAGGAATGAGCAGTTCTTC. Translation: CASSQDGGRRNEQFF.

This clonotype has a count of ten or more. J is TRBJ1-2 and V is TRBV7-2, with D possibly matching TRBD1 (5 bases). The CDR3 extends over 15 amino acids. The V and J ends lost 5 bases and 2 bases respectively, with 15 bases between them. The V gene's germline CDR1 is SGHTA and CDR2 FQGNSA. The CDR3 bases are TGTGCCAGCAGCGCCAGGGCAGAGGGCAACTATGGCTACACCTTC. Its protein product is CASSARAEGNYGYTF.

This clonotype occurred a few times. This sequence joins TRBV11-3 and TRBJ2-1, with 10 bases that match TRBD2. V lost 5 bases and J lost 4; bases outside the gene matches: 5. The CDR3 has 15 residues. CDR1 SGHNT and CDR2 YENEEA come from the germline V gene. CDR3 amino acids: CASSPTSGQYNEQFF. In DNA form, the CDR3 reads TGTGCCAGCAGCCCGACTAGCGGGCAGTACAATGAGCAGTTCTTC. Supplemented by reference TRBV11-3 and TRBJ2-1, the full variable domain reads EAGVVQSPRYKIIEKKQPVAFWCNPISGHNTLYWYLQNLGQGPELLIRYENEEAVDDSQLPKDRFSAERLKGVDSTLKIQPAELGDSAVYLCASSPTSGQYNEQFFGPGTRLTVL.

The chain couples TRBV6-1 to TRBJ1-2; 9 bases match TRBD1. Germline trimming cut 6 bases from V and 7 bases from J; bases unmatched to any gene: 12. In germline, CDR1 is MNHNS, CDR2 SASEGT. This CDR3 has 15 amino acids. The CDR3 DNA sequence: TGTGCCAGCAGCGCATCCTGGACAGGGGAGACTGGCTACACCTTC. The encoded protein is CASSASWTGETGYTF.

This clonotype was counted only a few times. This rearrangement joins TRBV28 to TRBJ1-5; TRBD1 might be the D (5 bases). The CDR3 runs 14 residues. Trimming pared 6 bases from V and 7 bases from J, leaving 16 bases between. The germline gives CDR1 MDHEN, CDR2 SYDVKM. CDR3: CASSSGGSGQPQHF. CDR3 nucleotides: TGTGCCAGCAGCTCCGGGGGAAGCGGACAGCCCCAGCATTTT.

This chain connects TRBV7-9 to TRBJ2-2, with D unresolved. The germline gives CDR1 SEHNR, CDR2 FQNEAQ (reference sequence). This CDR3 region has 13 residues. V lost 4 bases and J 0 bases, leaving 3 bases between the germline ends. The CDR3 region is CASSSPNTGELFF. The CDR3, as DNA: TGTGCCAGCAGCTCCCCGAACACCGGGGAGCTGTTTTTT.

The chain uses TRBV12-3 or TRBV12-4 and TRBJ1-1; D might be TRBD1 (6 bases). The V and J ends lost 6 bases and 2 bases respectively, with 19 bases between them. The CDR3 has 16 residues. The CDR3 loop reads CASSTGGPSLNTEAFF. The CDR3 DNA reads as TGTGCCAGCAGCACCGGGGGCCCTTCTTTAAACACTGAAGCTTTCTTT.

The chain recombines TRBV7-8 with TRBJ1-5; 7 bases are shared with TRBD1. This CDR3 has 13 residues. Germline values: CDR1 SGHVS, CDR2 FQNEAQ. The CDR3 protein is CASGTDSNQPQHF. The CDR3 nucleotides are TGTGCTTCCGGGACAGATAGCAATCAGCCCCAGCATTTT.

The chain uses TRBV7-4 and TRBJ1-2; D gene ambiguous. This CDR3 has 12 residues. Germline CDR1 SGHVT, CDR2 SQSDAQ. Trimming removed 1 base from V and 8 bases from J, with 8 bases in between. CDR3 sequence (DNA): TGTGCCAGCAGCTTAGGCAGGAGCGGCTACACCTTC. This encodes CASSLGRSGYTF. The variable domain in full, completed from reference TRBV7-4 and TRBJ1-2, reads GAGVSQSPRYKVAKRGRDVALRCDSISGHVTLYWYRQTLGQGSEVLTYSQSDAQRDKSGRPSGRFSAERPERSVSTLKIQRTEQGDSAVYLCASSLGRSGYTFGSGTRLTVV.

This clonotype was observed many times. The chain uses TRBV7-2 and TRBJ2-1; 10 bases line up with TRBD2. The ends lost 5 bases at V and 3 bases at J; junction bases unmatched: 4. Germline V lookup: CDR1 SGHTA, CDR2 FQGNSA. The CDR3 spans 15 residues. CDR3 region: CASSVGTSVYNEQFF. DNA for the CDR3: TGTGCCAGCAGCGTCGGGACTAGCGTCTACAATGAGCAGTTCTTC. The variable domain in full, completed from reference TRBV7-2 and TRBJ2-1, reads GAGVSQSPSNKVTEKGKDVELRCDPISGHTALYWYRQSLGQGLEFLIYFQGNSAPDKSGLPSDRFSAERTGGSVSTLTIQRTQQEDSAVYLCASSVGTSVYNEQFFGPGTRLTVL.

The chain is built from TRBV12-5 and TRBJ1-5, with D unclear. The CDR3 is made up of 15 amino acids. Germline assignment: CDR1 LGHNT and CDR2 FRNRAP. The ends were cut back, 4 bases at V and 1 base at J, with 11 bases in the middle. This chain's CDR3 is CASGSGIGSNQPQHF. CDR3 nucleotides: TGTGCTAGTGGTTCGGGGATCGGCAGCAATCAGCCCCAGCATTTT.